A single sample gave rise to the 19 T cell receptor beta chains below, sequenced in a study of early T cells in non-severe SARS-CoV-2 infection. MiXCR, run by TCRdb on the 5' RACE reads, gives a single entry per CDR3 protein. The sample lists tens of thousands of distinct CDR3 sequences; 8.5% to 10% were seen once. The sample taken for sequencing was whole blood. The receptors originated from an adult who was a healthcare worker with PCR-confirmed SARS-CoV-2 infection or an uninfected control (not recorded which).

The rearrangement joins TRBV7-6 to TRBJ2-1; TRBD2 matches 7 bases. Per germline, CDR1 SGHVS and CDR2 FNYEAQ. This CDR3 spans 15 amino acids. With 5 bases clipped from V and 1 base from J, the junction kept 5 bases outside the gene matches. The CDR3 protein is CASSPSGISYNEQFF. The CDR3 bases are TGTGCCAGCAGCCCCAGCGGGATTTCCTACAATGAGCAGTTCTTC.

This clonotype occurred a few times. The chain is built from TRBV28 and TRBJ2-1, with TRBD2 matching over 11 bases. Germline V CDR1 and CDR2: MDHEN, SYDVKM. The length of the CDR3 is 15 residues. The trim removed 6 bases at V and 10 bases at J, leaving 11 bases unmatched. In nucleotides, the CDR3 is TGTGCCAGCAGCTTACTAGCGGGAGCACAGGAAGAGCAGTTCTTC. Protein: CASSLLAGAQEEQFF. The full variable domain, in which reference TRBV28 and TRBJ2-1 provide the parts outside the CDR3, is DVKVTQSSRYLVKRTGEKVFLECVQDMDHENMFWYRQDPGLGLRLIYFSYDVKMKEKGDIPEGYSVSREKKERFSLILESASTNQTSMYLCASSLLAGAQEEQFFGPGTRLTVL.

This clonotype was counted many times. The chain links TRBV12-5 to TRBJ2-2, with 7 bases aligning to TRBD1. Trimming cost V 7 bases and J 1 base; bases outside gene matches: 6. Germline V CDR1 and CDR2: LGHNT, FRNRAP. The CDR3 length is 15 residues. In DNA, the CDR3 is TGTGCTAGTGCCCCGGGACAGCTGAACACCGGGGAGCTGTTTTTT. It is translated as CASAPGQLNTGELFF.

Many counts were recorded for this clonotype. CDR3 in DNA: TGTGCCTGGAAGAGGGGTATCACCGGGGAGCTGTTTTTT. It encodes CAWKRGITGELFF. The chain joins TRBV30 to TRBJ2-2, with D possibly being TRBD1 or TRBD2 (5 bases each). The CDR3 covers 13 residues. With 4 bases removed from V and 4 bases from J, the gap between germline ends came to 10 bases. CDR1 is GTSNPN and CDR2 is SVGIG in the germline V gene (reference sequence).

At least ten counts were recorded for this clonotype. J is TRBJ2-3 and V is TRBV6-1; D is unclear. The V end lost 2 bases, the J end lost 1 base, and 10 bases lay between the germline ends. Germline CDR1 and CDR2: MNHNS and SASEGT. The CDR3 has 15 amino acids. The CDR3 DNA reads TGTGCCAGCAGTGAACAGATTTACGGCACAGATACGCAGTATTTT. Translating it yields CASSEQIYGTDTQYF.

This clonotype was found once. Without the conserved terminal phenylalanine or tryptophan, this CDR3 likely stems from a read error. The gene calls are TRBV3-1 and TRBJ2-7; the D is unclear. The V end was cut by 4 bases, the J end by 2 bases, with 6 bases between. Germline V gene data show CDR1 as LGHDT and CDR2 as YNNKEL (reference sequence). CDR3 length: 12 amino acids. This CDR3 is CASSRATYEQYL. The CDR3 coding sequence is TGTGCCAGCAGCCGGGCCACCTACGAGCAGTACCTC.

This clonotype was detected ten times or more. The chain is built from TRBV6-2 or TRBV6-3 and TRBJ1-5, with D perhaps matching TRBD1 (5 bases). This CDR3 contains 16 residues. Germline-derived CDR1 and CDR2 are MNHEY and SVGEGT. The ends were cut back, 2 bases at V and 1 base at J, with 12 bases in the middle. CDR3 residues: CASSYPRVGSNQPQHF. The CDR3 region has the DNA TGTGCCAGCAGTTACCCCAGGGTGGGGAGCAATCAGCCCCAGCATTTT.

This chain joins TRBV7-9 and TRBJ1-2; D uncertain. The CDR3 is made up of 13 amino acids. Germline CDR1 and CDR2: SEHNR and FQNEAQ (reference sequence). Deletions cut 4 bases from V and 6 bases from J, with 12 bases between. The CDR3 DNA sequence: TGTGCCAGCAGCTCCCCAGGAAGTCATGGCTACACCTTC. Translated: CASSSPGSHGYTF.

The chain uses TRBV29-1 and TRBJ2-1, with TRBD1 matching 10 bases. Germline loops: CDR1 SQVTM, CDR2 ANQGSEA. The CDR3 extends over 14 amino acids. The trim removed 7 bases at V and 3 bases at J, leaving 6 bases unmatched. The CDR3 nucleotides are TGCAGCGGTTTGGGACAGGGGAGCTACAATGAGCAGTTCTTC. Residues: CSGLGQGSYNEQFF.

This clonotype was detected ten times or more. V and J are TRBV29-1 and TRBJ2-4; 12 nucleotides align to TRBD1. V lost 7 bases, J lost 7 bases, and 8 bases stayed unmatched. Per the germline V gene, CDR1 is SQVTM and CDR2 is ANQGSEA. This CDR3 has 14 residues. The CDR3 loop reads CSAKAGTGGNIQYF. The CDR3 nucleotides read TGCAGCGCCAAGGCCGGGACAGGGGGCAACATTCAGTACTTC.

V and J are TRBV7-2 and TRBJ1-2, with 9 bases aligning to TRBD1. The length of the CDR3 is 13 residues. With 5 bases clipped from V and 4 bases from J, the junction kept 2 bases outside the gene matches. Germline V CDR1 and CDR2: SGHTA, FQGNSA. The CDR3 nucleotides read TGTGCCAGCAGCGCGACAGGGGGCTATGGCTACACCTTC. Translated: CASSATGGYGYTF.

This clonotype was seen repeatedly, ten times or more. The chain is built from TRBV29-1 and TRBJ1-2; D may be TRBD1 (6 bases). Trimming left V 7 bases short and J 10 bases short, with 19 bases between. This CDR3 contains 12 residues. In germline, CDR1 is SQVTM, CDR2 ANQGSEA. The CDR3 region has the DNA TGCAGCGCTTACAGGGCCGGGCCCGCCTACACCTTC. Its protein product is CSAYRAGPAYTF.

This chain links TRBV3-1 with TRBJ2-5, with D hard to call. Germline V gene lookup returns CDR1 LGHDT and CDR2 YNNKEL (reference sequence). Deletions cut 1 base from V and 4 bases from J, with 4 bases between. The CDR3 loop spans 12 amino acids. CDR3 region: CASSQVLETQYF. The CDR3 DNA sequence: TGTGCCAGCAGCCAAGTTTTAGAGACCCAGTACTTC.

There are many counts of this clonotype. The chain is built from TRBV21-1 and TRBJ2-7; TRBD1, the table's D call, lacks a check against the DNA. TRBV21-1 is a listed pseudogene. This CDR3 contains 15 residues. The CDR3 sequence is CASSKNPRCSYEQYF. In DNA form, the CDR3 reads TGTGCCAGCAGCAAAAACCCCCGTTGTAGCTACGAGCAGTACTTC.

This clonotype has a handful of counts. The chain combines TRBV14 with TRBJ2-5, with D perhaps TRBD2 (5 bases). CDR1 is SGHDN, CDR2 FVKESK, per germline. This CDR3 has 15 amino acids. V lost 0 bases to trimming and J lost 1 base, with 9 bases between them. CDR3 amino acids: CASSQDPGIQETQYF. The CDR3 nucleotides read TGTGCCAGCAGCCAAGATCCCGGGATCCAAGAGACCCAGTACTTC.

This clonotype counts as medium-sized. The chain combines TRBV7-9 with TRBJ2-2; no clear D. The germline CDR1 and CDR2 sequences are SEHNR and FQNEAQ (reference sequence). V was pared by 1 base and J by 6 bases, with 3 bases between. This CDR3 has 12 residues. The chain's CDR3 is CASSLGSGELFF. CDR3 DNA sequence: TGTGCCAGCAGCTTAGGCTCCGGGGAGCTGTTTTTT.

This clonotype was recorded many times. This chain uses TRBV7-2 with TRBJ2-3; tentatively, D is TRBD1 (5 bases). Looked up from germline, CDR1 is SGHTA and CDR2 is FQGNSA. CDR3 length: 14 residues. The V and J ends lost 1 base and 0 bases respectively, with 5 bases between them. The CDR3 region is CASSLDRSTDTQYF. As DNA, the CDR3 is TGTGCCAGCAGCTTAGACAGGAGCACAGATACGCAGTATTTT.

V usage is TRBV27 and J usage is TRBJ1-5; D uncertain. Germline values: CDR1 MNHEY, CDR2 SMNVEV (reference sequence). CDR3 length: 14 amino acids. V was trimmed by 4 bases and J by 3 bases, leaving 10 bases between them. The CDR3 region is CASSSGVANQPQHF. The CDR3 DNA follows: TGTGCCAGCAGTTCTGGGGTGGCCAATCAGCCCCAGCATTTT.

The V and J genes are TRBV20-1 and TRBJ2-7; D remains ambiguous. Trimming stripped 5 bases from V and 1 base from J, with 18 bases between. The CDR3 totals 15 residues. Germline V gene data show CDR1 as DFQATT and CDR2 as SNEGSKA (reference sequence). CDR3 DNA: TGCAGTGCTGCCTCTAGGAGACCCAGATCCTACGAGCAGTACTTC. Translation: CSAASRRPRSYEQYF.